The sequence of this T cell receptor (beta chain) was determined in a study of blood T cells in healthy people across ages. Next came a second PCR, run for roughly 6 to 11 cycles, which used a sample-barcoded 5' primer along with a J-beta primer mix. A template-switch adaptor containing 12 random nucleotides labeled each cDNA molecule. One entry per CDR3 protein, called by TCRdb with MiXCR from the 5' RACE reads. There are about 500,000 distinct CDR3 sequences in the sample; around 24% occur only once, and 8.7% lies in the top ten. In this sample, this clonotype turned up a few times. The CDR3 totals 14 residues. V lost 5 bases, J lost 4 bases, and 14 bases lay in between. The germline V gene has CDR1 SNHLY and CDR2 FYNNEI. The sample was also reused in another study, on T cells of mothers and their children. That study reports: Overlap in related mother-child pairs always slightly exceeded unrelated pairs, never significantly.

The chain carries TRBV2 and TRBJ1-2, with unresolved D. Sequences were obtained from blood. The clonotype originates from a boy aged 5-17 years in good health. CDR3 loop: CASSFSDISYGYTF. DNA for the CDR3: TGTGCCAGCAGTTTTTCTGACATTTCCTATGGCTACACCTTC.